A single sample is the source of the 27 T cell receptor beta chains below, sequenced in a study of cytomegalovirus exposure and HLA in healthy donors (dated by TCRdb to about 2017). Library preparation employed the immunoSEQ multiplex PCR assay. TCRdb limited this immuneACCESS table to in-frame rearrangements with V and J called. A share of clones is missing; checked studies link under half to unresolved V genes, and the rest is unexplained. The sample contains hundreds of thousands of clones, over 75% of them found a single time. 12% of the sample goes to the ten largest clones. The specimen sequenced was PBMCs. These TCRs come from a man aged 18 to 30 in good health and CMV-seropositive.

In this sample, this clone turned up once. CDR3 sequence: CASSLDRSYEQYF. The CDR3 DNA sequence: TGCGCCAGCAGCTTGGACAGGTCCTACGAGCAGTACTTC. The chain links TRBV5-1 to TRBJ2-7; D is possibly TRBD1 (5 bases). The ends were cut back, 0 bases at V and 1 base at J, with 5 bases in the middle. Per the germline V gene, CDR1 is SGHRS and CDR2 is YFSETQ. The CDR3 spans 13 residues.

The chain uses TRBV7-6 and TRBJ2-2, with 14 bases that match TRBD2. The CDR3 is 17 residues long. Trimming at V came to 4 bases and at J to 0 bases, leaving 1 base not matched to a gene. Germline V gene lookup returns CDR1 SGHVS and CDR2 FNYEAQ. The CDR3 region is CASSWTSGRPNTGELFF. Here the CDR3 DNA reads TGTGCCAGCAGCTGGACTAGCGGGAGGCCGAACACCGGGGAGCTGTTTTTT.

The chain couples TRBV28 to TRBJ2-3; D possibly corresponds to TRBD2 (5 bases). Trimming cost V 4 bases and J 5 bases, with 16 bases left between them. Germline V CDR1 and CDR2: MDHEN, SYDVKM. The CDR3 totals 15 residues. CDR3 coding DNA: TGTGCCAGCAGTTATTACCTAGGTCGGGGAGATACGCAGTATTTT. It is translated as CASSYYLGRGDTQYF.

This chain connects TRBV6-5 to TRBJ2-1; tentative D call: TRBD1 (5 bases). This CDR3 spans 13 amino acids. Trimming pared 6 bases from V and 4 bases from J, leaving 10 bases between. Germline V lookup: CDR1 MNHEY, CDR2 SVGAGI. The CDR3 sequence: CASRDKNYNEQFF. The CDR3 DNA reads TGTGCCAGCAGGGACAAGAATTACAATGAGCAGTTCTTC.

J is TRBJ1-1 and V is TRBV5-1, with D unresolved. The CDR3 sequence is 14 residues long. Germline values: CDR1 SGHRS, CDR2 YFSETQ. Deletions cut 0 bases from V and 4 bases from J, with 10 bases between. This chain's CDR3 is CASSLELLTTEAFF. In DNA, the CDR3 is TGCGCCAGCAGCTTGGAGCTCCTAACCACTGAAGCTTTCTTT.

The rearrangement joins TRBV5-1 to TRBJ2-5; 10 nucleotides align to TRBD2. This CDR3 is built from 16 residues. Germline trimming cut 4 bases from V and 5 bases from J; bases unmatched to any gene: 11. Germline-derived CDR1 and CDR2 are SGHRS and YFSETQ. Written as DNA, the CDR3 is TGCGCCAGCAGCACAAGGCCTAGCGGGAGTGGGGAGACCCAGTACTTC. Translation gives CASSTRPSGSGETQYF.

The chain couples TRBV30 to TRBJ1-5, with 9 bases identical to TRBD1. This CDR3 has 15 residues. From germline, CDR1 is GTSNPN and CDR2 SVGIG (reference sequence). V lost 3 bases to trimming and J lost 3 bases; unmatched junction nucleotides: 6. The CDR3 DNA reads TGTGCCTGGAGGGCGACAGGGGGGGTCAATCAGCCCCAGCATTTT. Translating gives CAWRATGGVNQPQHF.

The chain links TRBV28 to TRBJ2-1; TRBD2 matches 8 bases. Germline V gives CDR1 MDHEN, CDR2 SYDVKM. This CDR3 is 17 amino acids long. V was clipped by 8 bases and J by 6 bases; unmatched bases: 18. The CDR3: CASYPGGALGVSNEQFF. The CDR3 DNA follows: TGTGCCAGCTACCCCGGGGGGGCCCTGGGTGTTTCCAATGAGCAGTTCTTC.

The CDR3 bases are TGTGCCAGCAGTCCGGCCGGACAGGTTATCTCCTACGAGCAGTACTTC. This encodes CASSPAGQVISYEQYF. The V gene is TRBV28, the J gene TRBJ2-7, with TRBD1 matching 7 bases. CDR1 and CDR2 (germline): MDHEN, SYDVKM. The CDR3 runs 16 residues. J was trimmed by 0 bases and V by 5 bases; bases with no gene match: 10.

The chain links TRBV11-2 to TRBJ2-7; TRBD2 might be the D (5 bases). With 5 bases removed from V and 6 bases from J, the gap between germline ends came to 14 bases. Looked up from germline, CDR1 is SGHAT and CDR2 is FQNNGV. This CDR3 has 13 amino acids. CDR3 sequence reads: CASSATGSLEQYF. The CDR3 DNA is TGTGCCAGCAGCGCCACGGGGTCGCTCGAGCAGTACTTC.

The CDR3 loop reads CASSVSRDRQETQYF. Here the CDR3 DNA reads TGTGCCAGCAGTGTCAGCCGGGACAGGCAAGAGACCCAGTACTTC. The chain joins TRBV2 to TRBJ2-5, with TRBD1 matching 8 bases. The CDR3 runs 15 residues. With V trimmed by 4 bases and J by 2 bases, 6 bases remained unmatched. Per germline, CDR1 SNHLY and CDR2 FYNNEI.

The chain carries TRBV6-1 and TRBJ2-1; 9 bases fit TRBD2. Germline trimming cut 10 bases from V and 6 bases from J; bases unmatched to any gene: 13. Germline loops: CDR1 MNHNS, CDR2 SASEGT. The CDR3 has 15 residues. The CDR3, as DNA: TGTGCCACCTCCCCGCGGACTAGCGCTGTCAATGAGCAGTTCTTC. Protein product: CATSPRTSAVNEQFF.

The chain carries TRBV2 and TRBJ1-5; D gene unclear. CDR3 length: 13 residues. V was cut by 4 bases and J by 8 bases, with 12 bases left in between. The germline V gene has CDR1 SNHLY and CDR2 FYNNEI. CDR3 residues: CASSGPSGEPQHF. The CDR3 DNA reads TGTGCCAGCAGTGGACCATCAGGAGAGCCCCAGCATTTT.

The V and J genes are TRBV7-8 and TRBJ2-2; D ambiguous. The CDR3 covers 15 residues. Germline V lookup: CDR1 SGHVS, CDR2 FQNEAQ. Trimming shortened V by 6 bases and J by 0 bases, and 11 bases separated the two germline ends. The CDR3 loop is CASSPGPPNTGELFF. In DNA form, the CDR3 reads TGTGCCAGCAGTCCCGGGCCCCCGAACACCGGGGAGCTGTTTTTT.

This clone was counted only a few times. The V call is TRBV25-1, the J call TRBJ1-2; D possibly corresponds to TRBD1 (5 bases). Trimming removed 4 bases at V and 5 bases at J, with 17 bases between. Germline CDR1 reads MGHDK; CDR2 reads SYGVNS. The CDR3 extends over 15 amino acids. The CDR3 DNA sequence: TGTGCCAGCAGTGGAGGGCAGGGTTGGGGATATGGCTACACCTTC. This gives the protein CASSGGQGWGYGYTF.

V gene TRBV2 combines with J gene TRBJ2-7, with D tentatively TRBD1 (5 bases). The CDR3 totals 15 residues. The V and J ends lost 3 bases and 0 bases respectively, with 12 bases between them. Germline V gives CDR1 SNHLY, CDR2 FYNNEI. As DNA, the CDR3 is TGTGCCAGCAGTGAGTGGAACAGGAGCTCCTACGAGCAGTACTTC. Amino acid sequence: CASSEWNRSSYEQYF.

This clone was recorded once. The V call is TRBV19, the J call TRBJ2-3, with D unresolved. CDR3 length: 13 residues. CDR1 and CDR2 from the germline V gene are LNHDA and SQIVND (reference sequence). With 6 bases removed from V and 2 bases from J, the gap between germline ends came to 9 bases. The CDR3 protein is CASRPKITDTQYF. CDR3 bases: TGTGCCAGTAGGCCGAAAATCACAGATACGCAGTATTTT.

This clone counts as medium-sized. The rearrangement uses TRBV28 and TRBJ2-3; 13 positions agree with TRBD2. The CDR3 sequence is 24 residues long. Unmatched junction bases numbered 25, after V lost 3 bases and J lost 1 base. Germline V gives CDR1 MDHEN, CDR2 SYDVKM. This CDR3 reads CASSFASVTSGRFMGIMGTDTQYF. The CDR3 DNA sequence: TGTGCCAGCAGTTTTGCCAGTGTGACTAGCGGGAGGTTCATGGGGATAATGGGCACAGATACGCAGTATTTT.

The rearrangement uses TRBV5-1 and TRBJ2-7; D possibly matches TRBD1 or TRBD2 (7 bases each). Germline CDR1 and CDR2: SGHRS and YFSETQ. The V end lost 4 bases, the J end lost 12 bases, and 26 bases lay between the germline ends. The CDR3 contains 15 residues. The CDR3 spells CASSHTTGEGTSPYF. In nucleotides, the CDR3 is TGCGCCAGCAGCCACACCACAGGGGAGGGAACCAGTCCGTACTTC.

V is TRBV18 and J is TRBJ2-1, with 8 bases lining up with TRBD1. The CDR3 length is 13 residues. Germline V gene sequence: CDR1 KGHSH, CDR2 LQKENI. V lost 3 bases and J lost 9; bases outside the gene matches: 4. DNA for the CDR3: TGTGCCAGCTCACCCGACAGGGGCGGTGAGCAGTTCTTC. This sequence encodes CASSPDRGGEQFF.

The chain has TRBV30 and TRBJ1-1; TRBD1 matches 8 bases. Trimming took 5 bases from V and 3 from J; bases not matched to a gene: 8. The length of the CDR3 is 14 residues. Per the germline V gene, CDR1 is GTSNPN and CDR2 is SVGIG (reference sequence). This chain's CDR3 is CAWAPDRVYTEAFF. CDR3 sequence (DNA): TGTGCCTGGGCTCCGGACAGGGTGTACACTGAAGCTTTCTTT.

V gene TRBV18 combines with J gene TRBJ2-7; D is undetermined. This CDR3 is built from 14 residues. Trimming shortened V by 0 bases and J by 6 bases, and 12 bases separated the two germline ends. Per the germline V gene, CDR1 is KGHSH and CDR2 is LQKENI. The CDR3 bases are TGTGCCAGCTCACCACCGAGGCCGAATGGCGAGCAGTACTTC. It translates to CASSPPRPNGEQYF.

This sequence joins TRBV5-1 and TRBJ2-7; D unresolved. Germline CDR1 is SGHRS and CDR2 is YFSETQ. Trimming took 3 bases from V and 3 from J, leaving 13 bases between them. The CDR3 runs 14 residues. This CDR3 reads CASSSTGVGYEQYF. CDR3 in DNA: TGCGCCAGCAGCTCAACTGGGGTCGGCTACGAGCAGTACTTC.

The rearrangement uses TRBV30 and TRBJ2-7, with TRBD2 as a possible D gene (5 bases). V gave up 1 base and J gave up 7 bases, with 11 bases separating them. The CDR3 sequence is 12 residues long. Germline V CDR1 and CDR2: GTSNPN, SVGIG (reference sequence). Here the CDR3 reads CAWSGLRREQYF. DNA for the CDR3: TGTGCCTGGAGTGGACTCCGGAGGGAGCAGTACTTC.

The V and J genes are TRBV30 and TRBJ1-1; D might be TRBD1 (5 bases). In germline, CDR1 is GTSNPN, CDR2 SVGIG (reference sequence). CDR3 size: 12 residues. Trimming took 2 bases from V and 8 from J, leaving 12 bases between them. CDR3 amino acids: CAWSFGGKEAFF. The DNA for the CDR3 is TGTGCCTGGAGTTTCGGGGGAAAGGAAGCTTTCTTT.

The chain links TRBV15 to TRBJ1-2; D is undetermined. V was trimmed by 0 bases and J by 2 bases, leaving 10 bases between them. The CDR3 consists of 15 residues. Germline V lookup: CDR1 LNHNV, CDR2 YYDKDF (reference sequence). The DNA for the CDR3 is TGTGCCACCAGCAGAGATTTGGTACTAAACTATGGCTACACCTTC. It is translated as CATSRDLVLNYGYTF.

This clone was observed a few times. V and J are TRBV19 and TRBJ2-2; D is uncertain. The germline V gene has CDR1 LNHDA and CDR2 SQIVND (reference sequence). Trimming stripped 4 bases from V and 7 bases from J, with 1 base between. The CDR3 runs 10 residues. The DNA for the CDR3 is TGTGCCAGTAGTAACGGGGAGCTGTTTTTT. It encodes CASSNGELFF.